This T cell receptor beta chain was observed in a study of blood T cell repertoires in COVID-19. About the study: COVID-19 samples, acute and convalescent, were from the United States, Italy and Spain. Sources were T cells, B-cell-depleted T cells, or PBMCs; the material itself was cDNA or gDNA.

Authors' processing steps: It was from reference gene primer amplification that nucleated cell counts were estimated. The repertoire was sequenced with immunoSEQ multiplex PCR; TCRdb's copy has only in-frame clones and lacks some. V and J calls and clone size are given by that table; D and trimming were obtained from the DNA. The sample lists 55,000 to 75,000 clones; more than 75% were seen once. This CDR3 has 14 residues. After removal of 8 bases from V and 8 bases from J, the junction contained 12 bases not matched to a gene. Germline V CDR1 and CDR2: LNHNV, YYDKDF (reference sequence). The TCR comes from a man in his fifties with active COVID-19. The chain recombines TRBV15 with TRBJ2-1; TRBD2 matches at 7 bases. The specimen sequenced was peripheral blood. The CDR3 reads CATGLNQGGDEQFF. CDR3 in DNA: TGTGCCACCGGACTCAATCAGGGAGGGGATGAGCAGTTCTTC.